A single TCR beta chain is shown here with its context. Its antigen remains unknown. MiXCR was run by TCRdb on the 5' RACE reads, yielding one entry per CDR3 protein. This table holds approximately 400,000 distinct CDR3 sequences, 15% to 20% found once. This sample is part of a study of T-cell memory formation after mild COVID-19. At the level of the study: TCR clusters mostly belonged to single donors.

Study-wide points: Contracting clones from day 15 to 85 had balanced CD4/CD8; later expanders favoured CD4+. That cross-reactive memory joined was suggested by some responding clones appearing in pre-infection memory.

Germline V CDR1 and CDR2: SGHTA, FQGNSA. This CDR3 spans 17 amino acids. V trimming: 1 base; J trimming: 4 bases; junction bases outside the gene matches: 10. The receptor's source is a man aged 18-30 years who had mild COVID-19 (a few samples of this study predate the infection). Cell type and time point are not known. The gene calls are TRBV7-2 and TRBJ2-5; 9 positions match TRBD2. Specimen: PBMCs or a T cell subset sorted from them (not recorded which). In nucleotides, the CDR3 is TGTGCCAGCAGCTTAGTTGGCGGGGGGGCCCCTGGAGAGACCCAGTACTTC. Translation gives CASSLVGGGAPGETQYF.